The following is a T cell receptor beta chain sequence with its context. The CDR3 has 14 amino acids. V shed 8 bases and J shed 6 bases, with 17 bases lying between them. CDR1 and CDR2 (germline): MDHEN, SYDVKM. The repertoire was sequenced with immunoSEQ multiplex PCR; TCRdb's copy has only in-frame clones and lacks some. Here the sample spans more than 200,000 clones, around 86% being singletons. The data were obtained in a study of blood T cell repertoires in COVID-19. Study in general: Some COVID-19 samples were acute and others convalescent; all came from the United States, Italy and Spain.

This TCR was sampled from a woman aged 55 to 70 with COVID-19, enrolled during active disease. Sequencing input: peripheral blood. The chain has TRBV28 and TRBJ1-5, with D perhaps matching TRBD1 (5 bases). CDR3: CASSDLGGGQPQHF. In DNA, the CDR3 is TGTGCCAGCTCCGACCTGGGGGGTGGTCAGCCCCAGCATTTT.